Listed below are T cell receptor beta chains from one sample, sequenced in a study of cytomegalovirus exposure and HLA in healthy donors. Assay used: immunoSEQ multiplex PCR; TCRdb lists only in-frame clones, some missing. Of some 140,000 clones in the sample, roughly nine tenths were seen once. Sequenced: PBMCs. These receptors all come from a man aged 18 to 29 in good health and CMV-seronegative. CDR3s include the opening cysteine and the closing phenylalanine or tryptophan. A D gene is named only where the DNA matches it firmly. For some rows the clone size is stated as once, few or many, or as a class when expanded; others skip it.

TRBV15	TRBJ1-1	-	-	TGTGCCACCAGCAGAGATAGGTCGGGGTCCGCTGAAGCTTTCTTT	CATSRDRSGSAEAFF
TRBV9	TRBJ2-4	TRBD2	-	TGTGCCAGAGATGATAGAAGACTAACTAGCGGGAGAGGAGGAGCCAAAAACATTCAGTACTTC	CARDDRRLTSGRGGAKNIQYF
TRBV11-3	TRBJ2-2	-	-	TGTGCCAGCCAGACGGCGGTAACCGGGGAGCTGTTTTTT	CASQTAVTGELFF
TRBV6-6	TRBJ1-4	-	once	TGTGCCAGCAGTTATCGGCAGGGCCATGAAAAACTGTTTTTT	CASSYRQGHEKLFF
TRBV15	TRBJ2-7	TRBD2	-	TGTGCCACCAGTCCCTCCGGGACTAGACCCTACGAGCAGTACTTC	CATSPSGTRPYEQYF
TRBV27	TRBJ2-1	TRBD2	-	TGTGCCAGCAGTCCCGGGACTAGCGGCAACCATGAGCAGTTCTTC	CASSPGTSGNHEQFF
TRBV29-1	TRBJ2-1	TRBD2	-	TGCAGCGTTGAATTGCTGGGACTAATAAAGTTCTTC	CSVELLGLIKFF
TRBV15	TRBJ2-4	TRBD1	-	TGTGCCACCAGCAGAGATCAACAGGGGGCAGGAAACATTCAGTACTTC	CATSRDQQGAGNIQYF
TRBV2	TRBJ2-3	-	-	TGTGCCAGCAGTGTTGAGGTTGCAGATACGCAGTATTTT	CASSVEVADTQYF
TRBV25-1	TRBJ2-1	TRBD2	-	TGTGCCAGCAGTGAGTCGACTAGCGGGAGTCCCAATGAGCAGTTCTTC	CASSESTSGSPNEQFF
TRBV2	TRBJ2-4	-	-	TGTGCCAGCAAGGGGTGGGCCAAAAACATTCAGTACTTC	CASKGWAKNIQYF
TRBV6-5	TRBJ2-3	-	-	TGTGCCAGCAGTAGATGGGAGAGCTCCTTGGATACGCAGTATTTT	CASSRWESSLDTQYF
TRBV6-9	TRBJ2-1	TRBD2	once	TGTGCCAGCAGTTATTTTCTAGCGGCAGGGAATGAGCAGTTCTTC	CASSYFLAAGNEQFF
TRBV4-1	TRBJ2-1	TRBD1	-	TGCGCCAGCAGCCAAGCAGGGGGCCCCTACAATGAGCAGTTCTTC	CASSQAGGPYNEQFF
TRBV7-9	TRBJ2-5	TRBD1	-	TGTGCCAGCAGCTTATCGCCGGTTGGGACAGGGATACAAGAGACCCAGTACTTC	CASSLSPVGTGIQETQYF
TRBV27	TRBJ2-2	TRBD2	once	TGTGCCAGCAGTACCCAAACTAGCGGGGAAAACACCGGGGAGCTGTTTTTT	CASSTQTSGENTGELFF
TRBV4-1	TRBJ1-5	-	-	TGCGCCAGCAGCCAACTGACAGCTAACAATCAGCCCCAGCATTTT	CASSQLTANNQPQHF